What follows describes a single T cell receptor beta chain. This clonotype was counted ten times or more. Its antigen has not been determined. No base quality information exists; no much larger clone differs at one position. This sample was taken from a study of response to subunit inactivated influenza vaccine (dated by TCRdb to about 2018). Context from the whole study: Deep quantitative profiling of the T cell receptor repertoire was used in the study to follow responses to a trivalent subunit inactivated influenza vaccine.

Library preparation used RT-PCR. The reads were generated on an Illumina HiSeq 2500. TCRdb itself trimmed the public reads at Q25 with fastp, ran MiXCR and retained productive beta chains. Identical CDR3 proteins give one entry, which carries the most common genes and DNA. The sample table shows approximately 480,000 distinct CDR3 sequences, and 9.5% to 13% are seen once. The ten largest account for approximately 12% of the sample. In the germline V gene, CDR1 corresponds to SGHTA and CDR2 to FQGNSA. Spanning cysteine to phenylalanine, the CDR3 consists of 15 amino acids. Only CDR3 DNA is held: 45 bases, read in frame from base 1. Trimming accounts for 0 bases at V and 3 bases at J, while the number of junction bases matched to no gene is 2. Study-wide conclusions, independent of this receptor: According to the authors, only a limited number of new T cells may be recruited by each seasonal influenza vaccination.

The time point label on this specimen signifies: 45 days after influenza vaccine administration. Rearrangement joined TRBV7-2 to TRBJ2-7; 10 middle bases align to TRBD2. The sequencing here drew on PBMCs from blood, taken more than 35 days after vaccination. The source is a man aged 45-60 years who received an inactivated influenza vaccine. Donor details come from another sample of the same person, matched by shared clones. In nucleotide form, the sequence is TGTGCCAGCAGCTTAGCCTCTAGCGGGGGCTACGAGCAGTACTTC. This yields the protein CASSLASSGGYEQYF.